A single sample gave rise to the 17 T cell receptor beta chains below, sequenced in a study of PD-1 blockade in classical Hodgkin lymphoma. Assay: immunoSEQ multiplex PCR; the TCRdb copy retains only in-frame clones and omits some. The sample holds more than 95,000 clones, 89% seen once. Indicated time point: cycle 4 day 1 (C4D1), after more than five weeks of nivolumab. Following autologous stem cell transplantation, relapse occurred in every patient, and exposure to brentuximab vedotin varied. The sequencing used peripheral blood mononuclear cells (PBMCs), collected before the fourth cycle of nivolumab. All receptors derive from a human donor with classical Hodgkin lymphoma.

The chain combines TRBV28 with TRBJ1-4, with TRBD1 matching 8 bases. The CDR3 sequence is 19 residues long. The V and J ends lost 4 bases and 5 bases, in that order; junction bases with no gene match: 18. Germline V gene lookup returns CDR1 MDHEN and CDR2 SYDVKM. CDR3 sequence (DNA): TGTGCCAGCAGTTCACCGATTTCCCTTGAGGGACAGGAGAATGAAAAACTGTTTTTT. It specifies CASSSPISLEGQENEKLFF.

The chain couples TRBV7-9 to TRBJ2-1; tentative D call: TRBD2 (5 bases). Germline V gives CDR1 SEHNR, CDR2 FQNEAQ (reference sequence). Trimming removed 6 bases from V and 3 bases from J, with 18 bases in between. This CDR3 spans 16 amino acids. The CDR3 sequence: CASRSRGGLFYNEQFF. The CDR3 region has the DNA TGTGCCAGCAGGTCACGCGGTGGACTTTTCTACAATGAGCAGTTCTTC.

This clone was seen once. This sequence joins TRBV11-1 and TRBJ2-1; the match to TRBD2 covers 12 bases. The V and J ends lost 0 bases and 11 bases, in that order; junction bases with no gene match: 8. Germline V CDR1 and CDR2: SGHAT, FQDESV (reference sequence). The CDR3 is 16 amino acids. The CDR3 here is CASSLAPGLAGTQQFF. In DNA, the CDR3 is TGTGCCAGCAGCTTAGCGCCGGGACTAGCGGGTACGCAGCAGTTCTTC.

The chain links TRBV5-1 to TRBJ2-1, with TRBD2 matching 12 bases. The V gene's germline CDR1 is SGHRS and CDR2 YFSETQ. The CDR3 loop spans 14 amino acids. V lost 1 base to trimming and J lost 10 bases; unmatched junction nucleotides: 3. The CDR3 DNA follows: TGCGCCAGCAGCTTGACTAGCGGGAGGCTGGAGCAGTTCTTC. Translation gives CASSLTSGRLEQFF. The full variable domain, its missing parts supplied by reference TRBV5-1 and TRBJ2-1, is KAGVTQTPRYLIKTRGQQVTLSCSPISGHRSVSWYQQTPGQGLQFLFEYFSETQRNKGNFPGRFSGRQFSNSRSEMNVSTLELGDSALYLCASSLTSGRLEQFFGPGTRLTVL.

The chain couples TRBV4-1 to TRBJ2-6, with D perhaps matching TRBD2 (6 bases). Trimming shortened V by 2 bases and J by 0 bases, and 14 bases separated the two germline ends. The germline V gene encodes CDR1 MGHRA and CDR2 YSYEKL. The CDR3 has 18 residues. In DNA, the CDR3 is TGCGCCAGCAGCCAACCCGGGAGACCCCGCTCTGGGGCCAACGTCCTGACTTTC. Its protein product is CASSQPGRPRSGANVLTF.

The chain links TRBV4-3 to TRBJ2-5; unclear D gene. The germline CDR1 and CDR2 sequences are LGHNA and YSLEER. The ends were cut back, 0 bases at V and 5 bases at J, with 7 bases in the middle. This CDR3 has 13 amino acids. CDR3 nucleotides: TGCGCCAGCAGCCAAGACGAACAGGAGACCCAGTACTTC. It yields the protein CASSQDEQETQYF.

The chain joins TRBV5-4 to TRBJ2-7, with TRBD1 matching 8 bases. The CDR3 is 15 amino acids. The V gene end was trimmed by 3 bases and the J gene end by 4 bases; junction bases not matched to a gene: 9. CDR1 and CDR2 (germline): SGHNT, YYREEE (reference sequence). This chain's CDR3 is CASSSDRERWYEQYF. CDR3 nucleotide sequence: TGTGCCAGCAGCTCGGACAGGGAGAGGTGGTACGAGCAGTACTTC.

This clone was observed a single time. V is TRBV28 and J is TRBJ2-3, with D maybe TRBD1 (5 bases). Germline CDR1 and CDR2: MDHEN and SYDVKM. V lost 0 bases, J lost 5 bases, and 12 bases lay in between. This CDR3 contains 15 residues. The DNA of the CDR3 is TGTGCCAGCAGTTTATGGGCAGGGCAAGGAGATACGCAGTATTTT. This encodes CASSLWAGQGDTQYF.

The chain recombines TRBV5-6 with TRBJ1-5; D may be TRBD1 (5 bases). Per germline, CDR1 SGHDT and CDR2 YYEEEE. This CDR3 contains 15 residues. V was shortened by 4 bases and J by 7 bases, with 18 bases between the two germline ends. CDR3 DNA sequence: TGTGCCAGCAGCCGTACCCGTGGAGGGGACCAGCCCCAGCATTTT. The encoded protein is CASSRTRGGDQPQHF.

The chain is built from TRBV2 and TRBJ2-3; 7 positions agree with TRBD2. J was trimmed by 3 bases and V by 4 bases; bases with no gene match: 10. Germline CDR1 SNHLY, CDR2 FYNNEI. The length of the CDR3 is 16 residues. CDR3 in DNA: TGTGCCAGCAGTGTAAAACTAGCGTTGAGAACAGATACGCAGTATTTT. As protein: CASSVKLALRTDTQYF. The variable domain in full, with the rest retrieved from reference TRBV2 and TRBJ2-3, is EPEVTQTPSHQVTQMGQEVILRCVPISNHLYFYWYRQILGQKVEFLVSFYNNEISEKSEIFDDQFSVERPDGSNFTLKIRSTKLEDSAMYFCASSVKLALRTDTQYFGPGTRLTVL.

This chain uses TRBV4-1 with TRBJ1-1; D gene ambiguous. This CDR3 region has 15 residues. With 1 base removed from V and 2 bases from J, the gap between germline ends came to 11 bases. Germline V gene sequence: CDR1 MGHRA, CDR2 YSYEKL. The CDR3 sequence: CASSQVGGFNTEAFF. CDR3 nucleotides: TGCGCCAGCAGCCAAGTCGGAGGGTTCAACACTGAAGCTTTCTTT.

The chain links TRBV6-5 to TRBJ2-7, with TRBD2 as a possible D gene (5 bases). V lost 8 bases to trimming and J lost 1 base, with 15 bases between them. The CDR3 totals 14 residues. Germline V gene data show CDR1 as MNHEY and CDR2 as SVGAGI. The DNA of the CDR3 is TGTGCCAGCGGTCAAGCCGCGGGTTCCTACGAGCAGTACTTC. This encodes CASGQAAGSYEQYF.

This chain links TRBV5-1 with TRBJ2-5, with TRBD2 matching over 8 bases. Per germline, CDR1 SGHRS and CDR2 YFSETQ. V shed 5 bases and J 4 bases; nucleotides not matched to a gene: 7. This CDR3 is 14 amino acids long. CDR3 loop: CASRDTSGGETQYF. CDR3 bases: TGCGCCAGCAGAGATACTAGCGGAGGAGAGACCCAGTACTTC.

The rearrangement joins TRBV11-3 to TRBJ2-1; the D is unclear. This CDR3 spans 11 amino acids. V shed 1 base and J shed 9 bases, with 4 bases lying between them. The germline CDR1 and CDR2 sequences are SGHNT and YENEEA. Here the CDR3 DNA reads TGTGCCAGCAGCTTAGCTGGTGAGCAGTTCTTC. It is translated as CASSLAGEQFF.

This chain uses TRBV6-6 with TRBJ1-1, with 7 positions matching TRBD1. Germline V gene data show CDR1 as MNHNY and CDR2 as SVGAGI (reference sequence). V dropped 5 bases and J dropped 0; count of bases not matched to a gene: 6. The CDR3 is made up of 15 amino acids. Written as DNA, the CDR3 is TGTGCCAGCAGTCCCCGACAGGGCGTGAACACTGAAGCTTTCTTT. This translates into CASSPRQGVNTEAFF.

This chain uses TRBV2 with TRBJ2-3; no definite D call. Germline V gene lookup returns CDR1 SNHLY and CDR2 FYNNEI. V was pared by 8 bases and J by 6 bases, with 12 bases between. The CDR3 has 12 residues. The CDR3 spells CASSVIGDTQYF. The DNA of the CDR3 is TGTGCCAGCTCGGTCATAGGTGATACGCAGTATTTT.

V is TRBV6-5 and J is TRBJ1-5; the D is unclear. The V end was cut by 0 bases, the J end by 2 bases, with 11 bases between. Germline-derived CDR1 and CDR2 are MNHEY and SVGAGI. The CDR3 consists of 16 residues. The CDR3 here is CASSYSKAIGNQPQHF. The CDR3 region has the DNA TGTGCCAGCAGTTACTCTAAGGCTATCGGCAATCAGCCCCAGCATTTT.